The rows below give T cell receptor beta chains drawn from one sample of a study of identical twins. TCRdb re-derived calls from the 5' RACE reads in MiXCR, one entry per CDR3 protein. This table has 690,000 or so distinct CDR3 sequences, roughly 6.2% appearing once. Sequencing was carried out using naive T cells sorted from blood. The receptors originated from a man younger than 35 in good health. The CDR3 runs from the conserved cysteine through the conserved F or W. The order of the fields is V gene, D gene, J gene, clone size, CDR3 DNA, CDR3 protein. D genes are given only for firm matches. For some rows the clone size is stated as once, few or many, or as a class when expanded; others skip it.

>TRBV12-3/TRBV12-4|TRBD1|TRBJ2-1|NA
TGTGCCAGCAGTTTAAGGGACAGGTGGAATCCTGCCTACAATGAGCAGTTCTTC
CASSLRDRWNPAYNEQFF
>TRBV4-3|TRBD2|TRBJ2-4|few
TGCGCCAGCAGCCTCGGATTCGGACTAGAAAAGGACAAAAACATTCAGTACTTC
CASSLGFGLEKDKNIQYF
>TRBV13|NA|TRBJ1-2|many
TGTGCCAGCAGCTTAGCAGGGCTCTATGGCTACACCTTC
CASSLAGLYGYTF
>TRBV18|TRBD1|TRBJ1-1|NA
TGTGCCAGCTCACCACGATTTGACAGGGCGAACACTGAAGCTTTCTTT
CASSPRFDRANTEAFF
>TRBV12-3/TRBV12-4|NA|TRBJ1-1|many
TGTGCCAGCAGTTCCAGAGGGTTGAACACTGAAGCTTTCTTT
CASSSRGLNTEAFF
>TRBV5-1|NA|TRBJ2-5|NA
TGCGCCAGCAGCTTTCACCAGCAACAAGAGACCCAGTACTTC
CASSFHQQQETQYF
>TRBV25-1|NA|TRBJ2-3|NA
TGTGCCAGCAGTGCGAGACGAACAATAGGAGATACGCAGTATTTT
CASSARRTIGDTQYF
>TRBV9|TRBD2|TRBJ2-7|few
TGTGCCAGCAGCGTAGCGGCTAGCGGTTCCTACGAGCAGTACTTC
CASSVAASGSYEQYF
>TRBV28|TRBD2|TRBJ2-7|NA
TGTGCCAGCAGTACGGTAGCGGGGACATACGAGCAGTACTTC
CASSTVAGTYEQYF
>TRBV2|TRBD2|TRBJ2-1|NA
TGTGCCCTCACAATTGAGCGGGAGAGGTATCATGAGCAGTTCTTC
CALTIERERYHEQFF